The next 20 T cell receptor beta chains were all read from a single sample in a study of siplizumab effects on memory and regulatory T cells. TCRdb's table, derived via immunoSEQ multiplex PCR, lists solely in-frame clones and lacks some. The sample includes some 100,000 clones, 94% seen only once; the top ten take over 1%. The sequencing sample was made of non-Treg CD4+ T cells sorted from blood. These receptors were obtained from a human donor in good health.

V and J are TRBV10-3 and TRBJ1-2, with 9 positions matching TRBD1. Germline values: CDR1 ENHRY, CDR2 SYGVKD. The CDR3 length is 14 residues. The trim removed 2 bases at V and 6 bases at J, leaving 4 bases unmatched. CDR3 DNA: TGTGCCATCAGTGAGACAGGGGGCGGCGATGGCTACACCTTC. Protein product: CAISETGGGDGYTF.

V usage is TRBV11-1 and J usage is TRBJ2-1, with 16 nucleotides matching TRBD2. The CDR3 is 16 amino acids. Germline CDR1 is SGHAT and CDR2 is FQDESV (reference sequence). V lost 5 bases and J lost 8; bases outside the gene matches: 6. The CDR3 DNA is TGTGCCAGCAGCAACCCGGGACTAGCGGGAGGGGATGAGCAGTTCTTC. This sequence encodes CASSNPGLAGGDEQFF.

The chain uses TRBV7-8 and TRBJ2-2; 11 bases fit TRBD1. From germline, CDR1 is SGHVS and CDR2 FQNEAQ. The CDR3 is 17 amino acids. After removal of 3 bases from V and 0 bases from J, the junction contained 3 bases not matched to a gene. The CDR3, as DNA: TGTGCCAGCAGCTTGAGGACAGGGGGCCCGAACACCGGGGAGCTGTTTTTT. Translated: CASSLRTGGPNTGELFF.

The CDR3 DNA reads as TGCAGCGTTGAACATCAGCACTATGGCTACACCTTC. It yields the protein CSVEHQHYGYTF. V gene TRBV29-1 combines with J gene TRBJ1-2; the D is unclear. The CDR3 is made up of 12 amino acids. Trimming left V 2 bases short and J 3 bases short, with 7 bases between. CDR1 is SQVTM, CDR2 ANQGSEA, per germline.

The chain is built from TRBV5-6 and TRBJ2-3, with D perhaps matching TRBD2 (6 bases). V lost 0 bases and J lost 4, with 15 bases in between. The CDR3 sequence is 16 residues long. The germline CDR1 and CDR2 sequences are SGHDT and YYEEEE. The CDR3 nucleotides are TGTGCCAGCAGCTTGGAGGTGGGAGGTCCGTCAGATACGCAGTATTTT. Translation gives CASSLEVGGPSDTQYF.

This chain joins TRBV28 and TRBJ1-1; possibly TRBD1 for D (5 bases). V lost 6 bases to trimming and J lost 8 bases, with 13 bases between them. Germline lookup yields CDR1 MDHEN and CDR2 SYDVKM. This CDR3 is 12 amino acids long. This CDR3 is CASSSPPGEAFF. CDR3 sequence (DNA): TGTGCCAGCAGCTCACCCCCAGGGGAAGCTTTCTTT.

V gene TRBV6-1 combines with J gene TRBJ2-2, with D possibly matching TRBD1 (6 bases). The CDR3 runs 14 residues. V lost 6 bases and J 4 bases, leaving 12 bases between the germline ends. The germline V gene encodes CDR1 MNHNS and CDR2 SASEGT. CDR3 coding DNA: TGTGCCAGCAGAGAGACAGGCTCCACCGGGGAGCTGTTTTTT. This encodes CASRETGSTGELFF.

On this clone: Because the CDR3's place on the DNA is in doubt, the DNA is left out and the CDR3 is given as listed by TCRdb. The chain joins TRBV21-1 to TRBJ1-4. TRBV21-1 is an annotated pseudogene. The CDR3 length equals 19 residues, ends included. The CDR3 loop reads CASSLRDTWGCGTNEKLFF.

The rearrangement links TRBV7-9 to TRBJ2-2; TRBD2 matches at 9 bases. Unmatched junction bases numbered 5, after V lost 3 bases and J lost 0 bases. The germline CDR1 and CDR2 sequences are SEHNR and FQNEAQ (reference sequence). The CDR3 is made up of 17 amino acids. CDR3 sequence reads: CASSFLLAGTNTGELFF. In DNA form, the CDR3 reads TGTGCCAGCAGCTTCCTTCTAGCGGGGACGAACACCGGGGAGCTGTTTTTT.

The chain has TRBV6-4 and TRBJ2-1, with 9 bases identical to TRBD2. CDR3 length: 15 residues. Unmatched junction bases numbered 5, after V lost 5 bases and J lost 3 bases. Germline CDR1 reads MRHNA; CDR2 reads SNTAGT. The chain's CDR3 is CASSKSSGNYNEQFF. The DNA of the CDR3 is TGTGCCAGCAGTAAGTCTAGCGGGAACTACAATGAGCAGTTCTTC.

The genes are TRBV4-2 and TRBJ2-5; 11 nucleotides match TRBD2. The length of the CDR3 is 15 residues. V dropped 4 bases and J dropped 2; count of bases not matched to a gene: 3. CDR1 is LGHNA and CDR2 is YNFKEQ in the germline V gene. The CDR3 DNA follows: TGTGCCAGCAGCCCTGGGACTAGCGGTCAAGAGACCCAGTACTTC. The encoded protein is CASSPGTSGQETQYF.

V gene TRBV2 combines with J gene TRBJ2-2, with 7 bases matching TRBD2. Germline CDR1 is SNHLY and CDR2 is FYNNEI. V lost 0 bases to trimming and J lost 6 bases; unmatched junction nucleotides: 4. The CDR3 totals 15 residues. In DNA form, the CDR3 reads TGTGCCAGCAGTGAAGCTTTGGCGGGGGCCGGGGAGCTGTTTTTT. This codes for CASSEALAGAGELFF.

The gene calls are TRBV2 and TRBJ2-7; either TRBD1 or TRBD2 may fit D (5 bases each). This CDR3 is built from 13 residues. Trimming shortened V by 5 bases and J by 0 bases, and 8 bases separated the two germline ends. From germline, CDR1 is SNHLY and CDR2 FYNNEI. The DNA for the CDR3 is TGTGCCAGCAGTCTCGGGGCCTCCTACGAGCAGTACTTC. Protein: CASSLGASYEQYF.

In DNA, the CDR3 is TGTGCCAGCAGTAGAAAAAGAACAGAGAACACCGGGGAGCTGTTTTTT. Protein: CASSRKRTENTGELFF. The rearrangement joins TRBV2 to TRBJ2-2; D is undetermined. Trimming cost V 5 bases and J 1 base, with 14 bases left between them. The CDR3 consists of 16 residues. Germline V gene lookup returns CDR1 SNHLY and CDR2 FYNNEI.

V gene TRBV15 combines with J gene TRBJ1-4; weak D call: TRBD1 (6 bases). This CDR3 has 17 residues. V gave up 0 bases and J gave up 2 bases, with 13 bases separating them. The germline V gene has CDR1 LNHNV and CDR2 YYDKDF (reference sequence). CDR3: CATSRDARTDTNEKLFF. The CDR3 DNA is TGTGCCACCAGCAGAGACGCCCGGACAGATACTAATGAAAAACTGTTTTTT. The full variable domain, its missing parts supplied by reference TRBV15 and TRBJ1-4, is DAMVIQNPRYQVTQFGKPVTLSCSQTLNHNVMYWYQQKSSQAPKLLFHYYDKDFNNEADTPDNFQSRRPNTSFCFLDIRSPGLGDTAMYLCATSRDARTDTNEKLFFGSGTQLSVL.

This clone was detected once. The chain joins TRBV7-8 to TRBJ2-1; D unresolved. This CDR3 has 13 amino acids. V lost 0 bases, J lost 7 bases, and 7 bases lay in between. Germline loops: CDR1 SGHVS, CDR2 FQNEAQ. CDR3 loop: CASSLAQWNEQFF. The CDR3 nucleotides read TGTGCCAGCAGCTTAGCGCAATGGAATGAGCAGTTCTTC.

This chain connects TRBV6-5 to TRBJ2-7; 9 bases agree with TRBD1. This CDR3 has 15 residues. Looked up from germline, CDR1 is MNHEY and CDR2 is SVGAGI. V dropped 6 bases and J dropped 1; count of bases not matched to a gene: 7. The CDR3 bases are TGTGCCAGCAGCCCCGGGACAGGGCCTTCCTACGAGCAGTACTTC. Translated: CASSPGTGPSYEQYF.

V and J are TRBV27 and TRBJ2-3, with TRBD2 matching 8 bases. CDR1 is MNHEY, CDR2 SMNVEV, per germline (reference sequence). This CDR3 region has 16 residues. Trimming removed 6 bases from V and 1 base from J; junction bases left unmatched: 9. This CDR3 reads CASRGTGTRGTDTQYF. Written as DNA, the CDR3 is TGTGCCAGCAGAGGAACCGGGACTAGGGGCACAGATACGCAGTATTTT.

This clone occurred a few times. The rearrangement uses TRBV19 and TRBJ2-1, with D tentatively TRBD1 or TRBD2 (5 bases each). The CDR3 is 13 amino acids. V was clipped by 7 bases and J by 6 bases, with 13 bases between them. Germline V CDR1 and CDR2: LNHDA, SQIVND (reference sequence). CDR3 region: CASNLGEPNEQFF. CDR3 nucleotide sequence: TGTGCCAGTAACCTGGGGGAGCCCAATGAGCAGTTCTTC.

The chain recombines TRBV28 with TRBJ2-1; TRBD1 matches at 9 bases. Germline V gene lookup returns CDR1 MDHEN and CDR2 SYDVKM. The CDR3 has 11 amino acids. V was pared by 3 bases and J by 16 bases, with 4 bases of the junction left unmatched. The DNA for the CDR3 is TGTGCCAGCAGTTTCCGGGACAGGGTTTTCTTC. Its translation is CASSFRDRVFF. The entire variable domain, with the rest obtained from reference TRBV28 and TRBJ2-1, is as follows: DVKVTQSSRYLVKRTGEKVFLECVQDMDHENMFWYRQDPGLGLRLIYFSYDVKMKEKGDIPEGYSVSREKKERFSLILESASTNQTSMYLCASSFRDRVFFGPGTRLTVL.